This entry lists 2 T cell receptor beta chains sequenced from one sample in a study of blood T cells in healthy people across ages. Using a J-beta primer mix together with a sample-barcoded 5' primer, a second PCR was run for roughly 7 to 12 cycles. TCRdb called the 5' RACE reads again in MiXCR, with one record for every CDR3 protein. The table lists 550,000 to 600,000 distinct CDR3 sequences, 27% of them singletons. The sequenced sample consisted of blood. Receptors originate from a woman in her sixties or seventies in good health.

This chain links TRBV20-1 with TRBJ1-6; D call uncertain. The CDR3 sequence is 15 residues long. Between the trimmed V and J ends, which lost 0 bases and 4 bases, there was a span of 10 bases. CDR1 is DFQATT, CDR2 SNEGSKA, per germline (reference sequence). CDR3 nucleotides: TGCAGTGCTAGAGAGGGATCCGGGTATAATTCACCCCTCCACTTT. It encodes CSAREGSGYNSPLHF.

The V gene is TRBV20-1, the J gene TRBJ1-6; 7 nucleotides align to TRBD1. V was pared by 0 bases and J by 18 bases, with 5 bases of the junction left unmatched. CDR1 DFQATT and CDR2 SNEGSKA come from the germline V gene (reference sequence). The CDR3 sequence is 11 residues long. CDR3 sequence (DNA): TGCAGTGCTAGAGAAGACAGGGCGGCCCACTTT. Translation: CSAREDRAAHF.